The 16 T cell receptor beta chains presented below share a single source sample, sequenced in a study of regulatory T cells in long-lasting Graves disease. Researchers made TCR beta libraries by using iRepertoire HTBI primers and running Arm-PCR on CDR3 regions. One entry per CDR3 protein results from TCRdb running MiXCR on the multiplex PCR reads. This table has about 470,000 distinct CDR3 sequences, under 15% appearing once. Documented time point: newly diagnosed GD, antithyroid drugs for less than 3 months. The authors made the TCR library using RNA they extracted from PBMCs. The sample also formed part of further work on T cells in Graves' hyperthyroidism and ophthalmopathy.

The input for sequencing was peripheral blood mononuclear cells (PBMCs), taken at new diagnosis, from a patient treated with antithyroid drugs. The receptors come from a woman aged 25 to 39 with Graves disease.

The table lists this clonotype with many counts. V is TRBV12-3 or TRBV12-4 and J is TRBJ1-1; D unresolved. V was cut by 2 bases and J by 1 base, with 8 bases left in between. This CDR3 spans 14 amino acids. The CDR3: CASSLHRTNTEAFF. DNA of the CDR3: TGTGCCAGCAGTTTACATCGGACGAACACTGAAGCTTTCTTT.

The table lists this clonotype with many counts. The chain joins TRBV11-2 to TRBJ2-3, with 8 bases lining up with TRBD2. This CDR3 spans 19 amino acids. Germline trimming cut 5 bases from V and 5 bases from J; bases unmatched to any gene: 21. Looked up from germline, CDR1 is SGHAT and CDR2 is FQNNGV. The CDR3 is CASSGRFAGESAGGDTQYF. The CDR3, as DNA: TGTGCCAGCAGCGGAAGGTTCGCGGGAGAATCTGCGGGGGGAGATACGCAGTATTTT. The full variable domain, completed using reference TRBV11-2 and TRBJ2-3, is EAGVAQSPRYKIIEKRQSVAFWCNPISGHATLYWYQQILGQGPKLLIQFQNNGVVDDSQLPKDRFSAERLKGVDSTLKIQPAKLEDSAVYLCASSGRFAGESAGGDTQYFGPGTRLTVL.

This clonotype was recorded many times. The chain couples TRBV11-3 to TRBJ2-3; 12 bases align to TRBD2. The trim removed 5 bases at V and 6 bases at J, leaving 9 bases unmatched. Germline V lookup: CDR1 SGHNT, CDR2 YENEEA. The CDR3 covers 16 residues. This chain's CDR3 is CASSPTGLAGQDTQYF. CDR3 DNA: TGTGCCAGCAGCCCGACAGGACTAGCGGGGCAGGATACGCAGTATTTT.

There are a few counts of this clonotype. CDR3 residues: CASSQGRTARAQYF. Here the CDR3 DNA reads TGCGCCAGCAGCCAAGGAAGAACGGCAAGGGCCCAGTACTTC. The chain is built from TRBV4-1 and TRBJ2-5; unclear D gene. V shed 1 base and J shed 9 bases, with 15 bases lying between them. The CDR3 spans 14 residues. Germline V lookup: CDR1 MGHRA, CDR2 YSYEKL.

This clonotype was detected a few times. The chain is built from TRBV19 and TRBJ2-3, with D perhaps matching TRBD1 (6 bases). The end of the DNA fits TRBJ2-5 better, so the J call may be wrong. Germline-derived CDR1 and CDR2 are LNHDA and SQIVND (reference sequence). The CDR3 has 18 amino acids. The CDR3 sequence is CASSIGNSDRPSRETQYF. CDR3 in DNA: TGTGCCAGTAGTATCGGGAATTCTGACAGGCCATCCAGGGAGACCCAGTACTTC.

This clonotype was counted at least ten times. As DNA, the CDR3 is TGTGCCAGCAGCTCCCGACAGGGGAGGGCAGATACGCAGTATTTT. Translating it yields CASSSRQGRADTQYF. The chain joins TRBV11-3 to TRBJ2-3; TRBD1 might be the D (8 bases). The CDR3 totals 15 residues. Between the trimmed V and J ends, which lost 4 bases and 4 bases, there was a span of 15 bases. Looked up from germline, CDR1 is SGHNT and CDR2 is YENEEA.

CDR3 DNA: TGCGCCAGCAGCCTGGACAGGAATGAAGCTTTCTTT. Encoded protein: CASSLDRNEAFF. This chain links TRBV5-1 with TRBJ1-1, with 7 bases that match TRBD1. This CDR3 has 12 residues. Looked up from germline, CDR1 is SGHRS and CDR2 is YFSETQ. Unmatched junction bases numbered 4, after V lost 4 bases and J lost 7 bases.

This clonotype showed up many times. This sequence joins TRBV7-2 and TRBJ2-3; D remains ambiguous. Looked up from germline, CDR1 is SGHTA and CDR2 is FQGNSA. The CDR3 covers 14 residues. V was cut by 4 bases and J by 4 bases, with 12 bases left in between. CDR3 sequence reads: CASSSPSYPDTQYF. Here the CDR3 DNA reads TGTGCCAGCAGCTCACCTAGTTATCCAGATACGCAGTATTTT.

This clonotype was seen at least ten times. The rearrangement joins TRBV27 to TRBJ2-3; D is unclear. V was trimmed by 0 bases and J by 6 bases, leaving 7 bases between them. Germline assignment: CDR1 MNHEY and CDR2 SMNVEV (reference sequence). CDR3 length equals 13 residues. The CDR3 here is CASSLSEPDTQYF. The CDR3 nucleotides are TGTGCCAGCAGTTTATCCGAGCCGGATACGCAGTATTTT.

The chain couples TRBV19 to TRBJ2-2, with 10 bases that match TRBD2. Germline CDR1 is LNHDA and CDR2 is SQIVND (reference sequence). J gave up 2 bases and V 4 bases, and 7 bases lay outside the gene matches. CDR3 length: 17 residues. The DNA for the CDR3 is TGTGCCAGTAGTACCAAACTAGCGGGACCTAACACCGGGGAGCTGTTTTTT. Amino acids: CASSTKLAGPNTGELFF.

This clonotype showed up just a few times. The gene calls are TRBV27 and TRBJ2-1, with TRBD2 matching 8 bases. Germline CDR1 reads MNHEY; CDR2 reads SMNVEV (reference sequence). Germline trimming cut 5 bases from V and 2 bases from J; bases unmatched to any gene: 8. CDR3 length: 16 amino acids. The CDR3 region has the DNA TGTGCCAGCAGTCCCTCGGGACTAGGCCCCTACAATGAGCAGTTCTTC. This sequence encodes CASSPSGLGPYNEQFF.

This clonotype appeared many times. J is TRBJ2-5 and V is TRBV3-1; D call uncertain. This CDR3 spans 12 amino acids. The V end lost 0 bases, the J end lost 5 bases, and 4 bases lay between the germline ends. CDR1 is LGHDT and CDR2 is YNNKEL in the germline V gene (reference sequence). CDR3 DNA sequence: TGTGCCAGCAGCCAAGATCGGGAGACCCAGTACTTC. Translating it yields CASSQDRETQYF.

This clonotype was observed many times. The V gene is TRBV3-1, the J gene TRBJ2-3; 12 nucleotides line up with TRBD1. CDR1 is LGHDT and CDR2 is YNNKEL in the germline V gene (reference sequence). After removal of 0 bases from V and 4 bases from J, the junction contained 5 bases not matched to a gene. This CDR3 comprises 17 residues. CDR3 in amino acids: CASSQDLGTGGADTQYF. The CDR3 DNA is TGTGCCAGCAGCCAAGATTTAGGGACAGGGGGCGCAGATACGCAGTATTTT.

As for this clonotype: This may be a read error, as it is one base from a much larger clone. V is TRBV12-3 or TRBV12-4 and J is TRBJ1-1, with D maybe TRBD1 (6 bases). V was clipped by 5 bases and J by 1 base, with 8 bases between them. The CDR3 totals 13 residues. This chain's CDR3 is CASSGQTNTEAFF. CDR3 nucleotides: TGTGCCAGCAGTGGACAGACGAACACTGAAGCTTTCTTT.

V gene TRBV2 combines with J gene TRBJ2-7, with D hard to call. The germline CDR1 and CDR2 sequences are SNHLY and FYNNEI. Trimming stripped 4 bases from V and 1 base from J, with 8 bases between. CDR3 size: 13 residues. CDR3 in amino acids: CASSVDTSYEQYF. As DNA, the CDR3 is TGTGCCAGCAGTGTTGACACATCCTACGAGCAGTACTTC.

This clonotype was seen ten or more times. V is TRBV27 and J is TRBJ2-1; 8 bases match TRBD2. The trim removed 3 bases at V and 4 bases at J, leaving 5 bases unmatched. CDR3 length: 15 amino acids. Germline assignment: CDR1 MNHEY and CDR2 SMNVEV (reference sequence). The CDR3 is CASSFSREEYNEQFF. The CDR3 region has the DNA TGTGCCAGCAGTTTCTCGCGGGAGGAGTACAATGAGCAGTTCTTC.